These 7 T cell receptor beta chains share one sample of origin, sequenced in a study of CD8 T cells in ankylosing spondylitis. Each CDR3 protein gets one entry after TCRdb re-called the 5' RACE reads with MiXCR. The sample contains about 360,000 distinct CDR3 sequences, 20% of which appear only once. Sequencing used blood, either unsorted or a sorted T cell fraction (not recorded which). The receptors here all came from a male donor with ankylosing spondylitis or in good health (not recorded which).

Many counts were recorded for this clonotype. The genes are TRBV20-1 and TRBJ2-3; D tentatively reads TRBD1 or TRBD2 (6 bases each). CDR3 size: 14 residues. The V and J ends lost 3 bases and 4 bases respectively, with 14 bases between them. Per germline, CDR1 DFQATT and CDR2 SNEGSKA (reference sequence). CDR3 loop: CSARGGRKADTQYF. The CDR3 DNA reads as TGCAGTGCTAGGGGGGGCCGTAAGGCAGATACGCAGTATTTT.

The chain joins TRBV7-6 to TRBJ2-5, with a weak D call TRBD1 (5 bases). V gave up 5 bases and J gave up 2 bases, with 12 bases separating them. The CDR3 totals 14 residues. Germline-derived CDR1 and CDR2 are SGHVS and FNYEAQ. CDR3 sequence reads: CASSNRQIQETQYF. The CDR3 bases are TGTGCCAGCAGCAACAGACAGATTCAAGAGACCCAGTACTTC.

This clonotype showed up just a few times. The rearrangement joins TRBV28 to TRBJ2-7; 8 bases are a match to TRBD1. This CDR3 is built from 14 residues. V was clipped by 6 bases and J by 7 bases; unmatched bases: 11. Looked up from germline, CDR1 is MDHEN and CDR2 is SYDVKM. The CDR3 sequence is CASSPRTGFGEQYF. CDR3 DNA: TGTGCCAGCAGCCCACGGACAGGGTTCGGAGAGCAGTACTTC.

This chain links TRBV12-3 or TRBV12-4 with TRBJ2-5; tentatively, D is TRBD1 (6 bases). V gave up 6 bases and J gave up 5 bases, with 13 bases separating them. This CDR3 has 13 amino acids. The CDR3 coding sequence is TGTGCCAGCAGCGATCAGGGGCGGGAGACCCAGTACTTC. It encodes CASSDQGRETQYF.

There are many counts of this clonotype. CDR3 coding DNA: TGTGCCAGCAGTTTTCTTGCGAGTTCGGGCGGGGAGCAGTTCTTC. Translated, it gives CASSFLASSGGEQFF. The chain links TRBV12-3 or TRBV12-4 to TRBJ2-1; TRBD2 is a possible D gene (5 bases). The CDR3 extends over 15 amino acids. Trimming removed 3 bases from V and 10 bases from J, with 19 bases in between.

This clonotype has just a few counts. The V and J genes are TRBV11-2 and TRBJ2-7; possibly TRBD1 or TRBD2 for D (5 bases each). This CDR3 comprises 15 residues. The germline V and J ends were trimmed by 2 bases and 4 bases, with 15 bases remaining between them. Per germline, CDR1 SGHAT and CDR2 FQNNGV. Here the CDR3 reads CASSLHSRDGYEQYF. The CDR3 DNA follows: TGTGCCAGCAGCTTACACTCCAGGGACGGTTACGAGCAGTACTTC. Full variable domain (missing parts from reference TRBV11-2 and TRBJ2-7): EAGVAQSPRYKIIEKRQSVAFWCNPISGHATLYWYQQILGQGPKLLIQFQNNGVVDDSQLPKDRFSAERLKGVDSTLKIQPAKLEDSAVYLCASSLHSRDGYEQYFGPGTRLTVT.

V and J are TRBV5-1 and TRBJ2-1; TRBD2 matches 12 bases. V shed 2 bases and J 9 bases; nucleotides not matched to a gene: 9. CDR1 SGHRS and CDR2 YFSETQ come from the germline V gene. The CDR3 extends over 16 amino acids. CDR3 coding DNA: TGCGCCAGCAGCTTTCCTAGCGGGGGGGCCCTGGGTGAGCAGTTCTTC. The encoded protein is CASSFPSGGALGEQFF.